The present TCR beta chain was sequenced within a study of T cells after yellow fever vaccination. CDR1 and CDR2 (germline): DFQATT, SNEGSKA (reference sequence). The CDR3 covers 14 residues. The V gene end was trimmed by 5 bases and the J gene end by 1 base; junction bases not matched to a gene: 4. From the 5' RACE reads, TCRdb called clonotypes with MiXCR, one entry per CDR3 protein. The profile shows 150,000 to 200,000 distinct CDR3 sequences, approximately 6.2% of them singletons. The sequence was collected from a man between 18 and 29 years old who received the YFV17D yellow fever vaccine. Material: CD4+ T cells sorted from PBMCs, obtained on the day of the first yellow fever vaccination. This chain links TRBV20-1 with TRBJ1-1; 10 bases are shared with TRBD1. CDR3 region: CSAVRTGGNTEAFF. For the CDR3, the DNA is TGCAGTGCTGTCCGGACAGGGGGGAACACTGAAGCTTTCTTT.